This entry lists 21 T cell receptor beta chains sequenced from one sample in a study of post-analysis software for immune sequencing data. General study results and limits: A handful of TRBV segments were significantly more frequent in patients than in controls. TRBV5-6, TRBV5-1 and TRBV20-1 were among these segments.

No antigen has been assigned to these receptors. TCR beta cDNA libraries included unique molecular identifiers. MiXCR, applied by TCRdb to the PCR reads, yields one record per CDR3 protein. The sample carries roughly 700,000 distinct CDR3 sequences, 30% recorded once. Sequencing input: blood. Receptors originate from a girl aged 10-17 years with multiple sclerosis.

This clonotype was observed a handful of times. This chain connects TRBV20-1 to TRBJ1-6, with D possibly TRBD1 on 6 matching bases. The CDR3 covers 16 residues. Germline assignment: CDR1 DFQATT and CDR2 SNEGSKA (reference sequence). Trimming removed 5 bases from V and 0 bases from J, with 14 bases in between. CDR3 bases: TGCAGTGCTCCAAGGGGGGGATTCTCCTATAATTCACCCCTCCACTTT. It yields the protein CSAPRGGFSYNSPLHF.

CDR3 residues: CASRTGTADNEQYF. CDR3 bases: TGCGCCAGCAGAACCGGGACAGCCGACAATGAGCAGTACTTC. J is TRBJ2-5 and V is TRBV5-1; 7 bases match TRBD1. The germline CDR1 and CDR2 sequences are SGHRS and YFSETQ. There are 14 residues in the CDR3. With V trimmed by 5 bases and J by 11 bases, 15 bases remained unmatched.

This sequence joins TRBV9 and TRBJ2-5; D assignment may be TRBD1 or TRBD2 (5 bases each). The CDR3 is 14 residues long. Germline assignment: CDR1 SGDLS and CDR2 YYNGEE. The V end lost 2 bases, the J end lost 5 bases, and 13 bases lay between the germline ends. CDR3 nucleotide sequence: TGTGCCAGCAGCGTCGAGGGGTCCCGGGAGACCCAGTACTTC. Translated, it gives CASSVEGSRETQYF.

This clonotype was observed a few times. The J gene is TRBJ1-2, the V gene TRBV5-6; 9 bases fit TRBD1. The CDR3 runs 15 residues. The V segment lost 6 bases and the J segment 1 base; nucleotides outside the gene matches: 7. Germline CDR1 reads SGHDT; CDR2 reads YYEEEE. The CDR3 DNA follows: TGTGCCAGCACTCCGGACAGGGGAGATAACTATGGCTACACCTTC. Its protein product is CASTPDRGDNYGYTF.

This clonotype was found many times. V gene TRBV29-1 combines with J gene TRBJ2-3; 10 nucleotides agree with TRBD2. The CDR3 has 15 residues. Germline trimming cut 6 bases from V and 1 base from J; bases unmatched to any gene: 7. Germline lookup yields CDR1 SQVTM and CDR2 ANQGSEA. CDR3 protein: CSVGATSGGTDTQYF. The CDR3 nucleotides read TGCAGCGTAGGGGCCACTAGCGGGGGCACAGATACGCAGTATTTT.

This clonotype was picked up a small number of times. V and J are TRBV12-3 or TRBV12-4 and TRBJ1-2, with a possible D match to TRBD1 (5 bases). V was clipped by 3 bases and J by 3 bases, with 8 bases between them. The CDR3 has 13 residues. The CDR3 DNA reads as TGTGCCAGCAGTTTCGCGGGGGACTATGGCTACACCTTC. Its translation: CASSFAGDYGYTF.

This clonotype was seen a handful of times. V is TRBV20-1 and J is TRBJ2-5, with D perhaps matching TRBD2 (6 bases). This CDR3 contains 14 residues. Per germline, CDR1 DFQATT and CDR2 SNEGSKA (reference sequence). Trimming removed 7 bases at V and 5 bases at J, with 20 bases between. In nucleotides, the CDR3 is TGCAGTGTCAGAGTGGGCGGTGGGGGGGAGACCCAGTACTTC. It specifies CSVRVGGGGETQYF.

A few counts support this clonotype. The genes are TRBV28 and TRBJ2-7; no firm D call. V shed 2 bases and J shed 2 bases, with 10 bases lying between them. The length of the CDR3 is 14 residues. CDR1 MDHEN and CDR2 SYDVKM come from the germline V gene. The CDR3 coding sequence is TGTGCCAGCAGTTTAAGCACCCCTGCCTACGAGCAGTACTTC. This translates into CASSLSTPAYEQYF.

V usage is TRBV21-1 and J usage is TRBJ2-5; the table names TRBD2, a call not compared with the DNA. TRBV21-1 counts as a pseudogene. CDR3 size: 16 residues. The CDR3: CASSNPAGRAKETQYF. CDR3 coding DNA: TGTGCCAGCAGCAACCCCGCCGGGAGGGCGAAAGAGACCCAGTACTTC.

This chain links TRBV6-2 or TRBV6-3 with TRBJ2-1; 7 bases are a match to TRBD2. This CDR3 spans 15 amino acids. J was trimmed by 5 bases and V by 5 bases; bases with no gene match: 9. The germline V gene has CDR1 MNHEY and CDR2 SVGEGT. The CDR3 spells CASSPRTSDDNEQFF. CDR3 coding DNA: TGTGCCAGCAGTCCCCGGACTAGTGATGACAATGAGCAGTTCTTC.

With respect to this clonotype: A read error may produce the germline difference seen at one junction end. The CDR3 DNA reads TGTGCCAGCTCGCAAAGGGATCCTGGGGCCAACGTCCCGACTTTC. This encodes CASSQRDPGANVPTF. The chain couples TRBV18 to TRBJ2-6; a possible D gene is TRBD1 (5 bases). Germline V gene lookup returns CDR1 KGHSH and CDR2 LQKENI. CDR3 length: 15 amino acids.

This chain connects TRBV28 to TRBJ2-1, with TRBD2 matching over 10 bases. The V gene's germline CDR1 is MDHEN and CDR2 SYDVKM. J gave up 8 bases and V 5 bases, and 9 bases lay outside the gene matches. This CDR3 has 15 residues. The CDR3, as DNA: TGTGCCAGCAGTCAACCTAGCGGGAGCTGGTATGAGCAGTTCTTC. Its translation is CASSQPSGSWYEQFF. The full variable domain, in which reference TRBV28 and TRBJ2-1 provide the parts outside the CDR3, is DVKVTQSSRYLVKRTGEKVFLECVQDMDHENMFWYRQDPGLGLRLIYFSYDVKMKEKGDIPEGYSVSREKKERFSLILESASTNQTSMYLCASSQPSGSWYEQFFGPGTRLTVL.

This rearrangement joins TRBV21-1 to TRBJ2-1; the table calls TRBD2, which could not be checked here. TRBV21-1 is flagged as a pseudogene. The CDR3 contains 18 residues. CDR3 loop: CASSTRGGRGSFGDEQFF. The CDR3 nucleotides read TGTGCCAGCAGCACCAGGGGTGGGCGCGGGAGCTTCGGGGATGAGCAGTTCTTC.

This clonotype has just a few counts. The chain carries TRBV29-1 and TRBJ2-7, with 9 bases identical to TRBD1. The CDR3 contains 14 residues. Unmatched junction bases numbered 12, after V lost 7 bases and J lost 5 bases. Germline-derived CDR1 and CDR2 are SQVTM and ANQGSEA. The CDR3 spells CSAFNTGGGDEQYF. In DNA, the CDR3 is TGCAGCGCCTTCAACACAGGGGGCGGCGACGAGCAGTACTTC.

This clonotype was seen a few times. This chain uses TRBV7-2 with TRBJ2-1, with 13 bases lining up with TRBD2. Germline CDR1 SGHTA, CDR2 FQGNSA. The CDR3 runs 16 residues. V trimming: 5 bases; J trimming: 9 bases; junction bases outside the gene matches: 10. The CDR3 reads CASSHGTSGIRGEQFF. The CDR3 DNA reads as TGTGCCAGCAGCCATGGGACTAGCGGGATTCGGGGTGAGCAGTTCTTC.

As for this clonotype: A much larger clone sits a single nucleotide away, making a read error possible. V and J are TRBV3-1 and TRBJ2-1; a possible D gene is TRBD2 (5 bases). The assigned J gene may be wrong: the sequence end matches TRBJ2-7 better. Looked up from germline, CDR1 is LGHDT and CDR2 is YNNKEL (reference sequence). This CDR3 region has 16 residues. The CDR3 reads CASSQEPGSSYNEQYF. In DNA, the CDR3 is TGTGCCAGCAGCCAAGAACCGGGAAGCTCCTACAATGAGCAGTACTTC.

This clonotype was seen ten or more times. The chain is built from TRBV6-6 and TRBJ2-5; 12 bases line up with TRBD2. Per germline, CDR1 MNHNY and CDR2 SVGAGI (reference sequence). J was trimmed by 4 bases and V by 6 bases; bases with no gene match: 6. There are 15 residues in the CDR3. The CDR3 DNA sequence: TGTGCCAGCAGACGACTAGCGGGAGTCAGAGAGACCCAGTACTTC. It is translated as CASRRLAGVRETQYF.

This clonotype has just a few counts. The genes are TRBV9 and TRBJ2-1; tentative D call: TRBD1 (5 bases). Per germline, CDR1 SGDLS and CDR2 YYNGEE. This CDR3 spans 15 amino acids. V was shortened by 4 bases and J by 9 bases, with 20 bases between the two germline ends. CDR3 region: CASSYTPGMLSEQFF. DNA of the CDR3: TGTGCCAGCAGCTATACCCCAGGGATGTTGAGTGAGCAGTTCTTC.

This clonotype was seen only a few times. The rearrangement uses TRBV20-1 and TRBJ2-1, with no clear D. The CDR3 totals 14 residues. In germline, CDR1 is DFQATT, CDR2 SNEGSKA (reference sequence). With 3 bases removed from V and 3 bases from J, the gap between germline ends came to 12 bases. CDR3 in DNA: TGCAGTGCTAGGCCCCTGGGGTTCTACAATGAGCAGTTCTTC. Protein product: CSARPLGFYNEQFF.

This clonotype has just a few counts. J is TRBJ2-1 and V is TRBV28, with 8 bases identical to TRBD1. The CDR3 consists of 17 residues. Germline CDR1 MDHEN, CDR2 SYDVKM. CDR3 DNA: TGTGTCACCGAAGAAGGGGGTACGGACAGGGTCTACAATGAGCAGTTCTTC. It specifies CVTEEGGTDRVYNEQFF.

The chain uses TRBV9 and TRBJ2-3; the match to TRBD2 covers 9 bases. This CDR3 has 17 residues. Looked up from germline, CDR1 is SGDLS and CDR2 is YYNGEE. V lost 3 bases, J lost 4 bases, and 12 bases stayed unmatched. DNA of the CDR3: TGTGCCAGCAGCGGTAGCGGGGGCATCTCCCTGGCAGATACGCAGTATTTT. This sequence encodes CASSGSGGISLADTQYF.